This T cell receptor (beta chain) was found in a study of shared clonotypes between healthy human individuals. The CDR3 runs to 15 residues. The germline V gene has CDR1 SGHTS and CDR2 YDEGEE. The V end lost 1 base, the J end lost 0 bases, and 9 bases lay between the germline ends. Every subset's genomic DNA went evenly onto several immunoSEQ plates. TCRdb's copy holds only in-frame clones and misses some; the assay was immunoSEQ multiplex PCR. Of approximately 2.4 million clones listed, approximately 94% are singletons. This clonotype was sampled from a man younger than 35 in good health. The specimen was naive CD4+ T cells sorted from blood. Subset in this sample: CD45RA+ positively selected. This chain joins TRBV5-8 and TRBJ2-3, with D perhaps TRBD1 or TRBD2 (6 bases each). In DNA, the CDR3 is TGTGCCAGCAGCTTGACAGGGACTAGCACAGATACGCAGTATTTT. This encodes CASSLTGTSTDTQYF.